What follows are 20 T cell receptor beta chains derived from one specimen sequenced in a study of T-cell reconstitution after alpha-beta-depleted transplantation in children. The TCRbeta library was prepared with unique molecular identifiers. One entry per CDR3 protein, called by TCRdb with MiXCR from the PCR reads. The sample includes around 130,000 distinct CDR3 sequences, about a tenth of them seen just once. The input for sequencing was PBMCs, mostly from graft donor cells, taken 180 days after TCRalphabeta/CD19-depleted stem cell transplant. Every receptor here comes from a girl under three years old who had a stem cell transplant for combined immunodeficiency, so the T cells may come from the graft donor.

A few counts support this clonotype. This sequence joins TRBV7-2 and TRBJ2-3; 10 nucleotides agree with TRBD1. Per the germline V gene, CDR1 is SGHTA and CDR2 is FQGNSA. There are 14 residues in the CDR3. Trimming removed 5 bases from V and 6 bases from J; junction bases left unmatched: 5. This CDR3 is CASSIWTGGDTQYF. CDR3 DNA sequence: TGTGCCAGCAGCATCTGGACAGGGGGGGATACGCAGTATTTT.

This clonotype turned up a few times. The CDR3 is CASRTGRLTRGYTF. The DNA of the CDR3 is TGTGCCAGCAGGACAGGTCGGCTTACTCGAGGCTACACCTTC. The chain combines TRBV9 with TRBJ1-2, with D possibly matching TRBD1 (6 bases). The V gene's germline CDR1 is SGDLS and CDR2 YYNGEE. This CDR3 is 14 amino acids long. V was pared by 5 bases and J by 8 bases, with 19 bases between.

The J gene is TRBJ1-1, the V gene TRBV5-1; D gene uncertain. CDR1 SGHRS and CDR2 YFSETQ come from the germline V gene. Deletions cut 5 bases from V and 7 bases from J, with 12 bases between. CDR3 length equals 12 residues. The CDR3 coding sequence is TGCGCCAGCAGGACCGGACCCCTTGAAGCTTTCTTT. Amino acid sequence: CASRTGPLEAFF.

This clonotype was seen a handful of times. V gene TRBV5-6 combines with J gene TRBJ1-5, with 7 bases fitting TRBD1. The CDR3 covers 12 residues. V dropped 3 bases and J dropped 11; count of bases not matched to a gene: 5. Germline V gene data show CDR1 as SGHDT and CDR2 as YYEEEE. In nucleotides, the CDR3 is TGTGCCAGCAGCTACTTACAGGGGACCCAGCATTTT. Its translation: CASSYLQGTQHF.

This clonotype was recorded many times. The chain joins TRBV5-8 to TRBJ2-3, with D tentatively TRBD1 (5 bases). CDR1 is SGHTS and CDR2 is YDEGEE in the germline V gene. V lost 2 bases, J lost 0 bases, and 10 bases lay in between. The CDR3 has 15 residues. For the CDR3, the DNA is TGTGCCAGCAGCTTTAAGGGGTATAGCACAGATACGCAGTATTTT. Its protein product is CASSFKGYSTDTQYF.

This clonotype was picked up a small number of times. V usage is TRBV27 and J usage is TRBJ2-2; the D gene is possibly TRBD1 (7 bases). Germline assignment: CDR1 MNHEY and CDR2 SMNVEV (reference sequence). The CDR3 totals 15 residues. Trimming removed 1 base at V and 6 bases at J, with 12 bases between. The CDR3 sequence: CASSLYRGGPGELFF. The DNA of the CDR3 is TGTGCCAGCAGTTTATACAGGGGAGGACCCGGGGAGCTGTTTTTT.

This clonotype was detected only a few times. The chain recombines TRBV7-2 with TRBJ1-5, with 9 bases that match TRBD1. The germline CDR1 and CDR2 sequences are SGHTA and FQGNSA. Unmatched junction bases numbered 1, after V lost 3 bases and J lost 4 bases. This CDR3 comprises 14 residues. This CDR3 reads CASSFGTGNQPQHF. DNA for the CDR3: TGTGCCAGCAGCTTTGGGACAGGGAATCAGCCCCAGCATTTT. Looking up the rest from reference TRBV7-2 and TRBJ1-5 gives the full variable domain: GAGVSQSPSNKVTEKGKDVELRCDPISGHTALYWYRQSLGQGLEFLIYFQGNSAPDKSGLPSDRFSAERTGGSVSTLTIQRTQQEDSAVYLCASSFGTGNQPQHFGDGTRLSIL.

This clonotype was observed a handful of times. J is TRBJ2-5 and V is TRBV24-1; 7 bases line up with TRBD1. The CDR3 spans 14 residues. The germline CDR1 and CDR2 sequences are KGHDR and SFDVKD. V dropped 0 bases and J dropped 4; count of bases not matched to a gene: 1. The CDR3 protein is CATSDLNRGETQYF. The CDR3 DNA is TGTGCCACCAGTGATTTGAACAGGGGAGAGACCCAGTACTTC.

The chain employs TRBV12-3 or TRBV12-4 and TRBJ2-7; D is perhaps TRBD1 (6 bases). The germline V and J ends were trimmed by 6 bases and 2 bases, with 11 bases remaining between them. The CDR3 spans 13 residues. In DNA, the CDR3 is TGTGCCAGCAGCAATGGACAGACCTACGAGCAGTACTTC. Translated, it gives CASSNGQTYEQYF.

The chain links TRBV27 to TRBJ2-7; 7 bases map to TRBD1. The trim removed 2 bases at V and 2 bases at J, leaving 3 bases unmatched. There are 14 residues in the CDR3. CDR1 and CDR2 from the germline V gene are MNHEY and SMNVEV (reference sequence). CDR3: CASSLGGQTYEQYF. CDR3 DNA: TGTGCCAGCAGTTTAGGGGGACAGACCTACGAGCAGTACTTC.

This clonotype was seen a handful of times. The rearrangement uses TRBV7-3 and TRBJ2-1; 8 bases fit TRBD2. J gave up 7 bases and V 2 bases, and 7 bases lay outside the gene matches. The CDR3 is 15 residues long. Germline V gene lookup returns CDR1 SGHTA and CDR2 FQGTGA. The CDR3 loop reads CASSLAGRALNEQFF. In nucleotides, the CDR3 is TGTGCCAGCAGCTTAGCCGGGAGGGCCCTTAATGAGCAGTTCTTC.

This clonotype was seen repeatedly, ten times or more. The gene calls are TRBV6-1 and TRBJ1-6; D is unclear. Germline CDR1 and CDR2: MNHNS and SASEGT. With 6 bases removed from V and 0 bases from J, the gap between germline ends came to 12 bases. The CDR3 has 16 residues. The CDR3 region is CASSFNSLSYNSPLHF. In nucleotides, the CDR3 is TGTGCCAGCAGCTTCAACAGCCTCTCCTATAATTCACCCCTCCACTTT.

There are many counts of this clonotype. The V call is TRBV9, the J call TRBJ2-1, with D possibly being TRBD2 (7 bases). CDR1 SGDLS and CDR2 YYNGEE come from the germline V gene. The ends were cut back, 0 bases at V and 3 bases at J, with 10 bases in the middle. The CDR3 length is 15 residues. The CDR3 bases are TGTGCCAGCAGCGTAGGGGGGGGCTTCTACAATGAGCAGTTCTTC. This codes for CASSVGGGFYNEQFF.

Only a few counts were recorded for this clonotype. The rearrangement links TRBV27 to TRBJ2-7; 8 nucleotides agree with TRBD2. From germline, CDR1 is MNHEY and CDR2 SMNVEV (reference sequence). V lost 3 bases to trimming and J lost 0 bases; unmatched junction nucleotides: 4. The CDR3 runs 15 residues. The CDR3: CASSFVAGSSYEQYF. In DNA, the CDR3 is TGTGCCAGCAGTTTTGTAGCGGGGAGCTCCTACGAGCAGTACTTC.

This clonotype was seen a few times. The chain combines TRBV29-1 with TRBJ2-1; no clear D. V was trimmed by 4 bases and J by 4 bases, leaving 11 bases between them. Per the germline V gene, CDR1 is SQVTM and CDR2 is ANQGSEA. This CDR3 is built from 13 residues. The CDR3 protein is CSVGGPPYNEQFF. For the CDR3, the DNA is TGCAGCGTTGGCGGACCTCCTTACAATGAGCAGTTCTTC.

This sequence joins TRBV4-3 and TRBJ2-1; maybe TRBD1 (6 bases). The CDR3 has 15 amino acids. Trimming pared 0 bases from V and 8 bases from J, leaving 14 bases between. Germline assignment: CDR1 LGHNA and CDR2 YSLEER. CDR3 sequence reads: CASSQDWQGIDEQFF. In nucleotides, the CDR3 is TGCGCCAGCAGCCAAGATTGGCAGGGGATTGATGAGCAGTTCTTC.

This chain joins TRBV6-2 or TRBV6-3 and TRBJ2-7, with TRBD1 as a possible D gene (6 bases). Per the germline V gene, CDR1 is MNHEY and CDR2 is SVGEGT. The CDR3 runs 11 residues. Trimming left V 6 bases short and J 10 bases short, with 13 bases between. The CDR3 DNA sequence: TGTGCCAGCAGCCAAACAGGGCGTCAGTACTTC. Amino acids: CASSQTGRQYF.

The chain is built from TRBV6-6 and TRBJ2-7; D not certain. V shed 6 bases and J shed 2 bases, with 11 bases lying between them. The CDR3 is 13 amino acids. Germline CDR1 and CDR2: MNHNY and SVGAGI (reference sequence). CDR3 in amino acids: CASSPSLTYEQYF. In nucleotides, the CDR3 is TGTGCCAGCAGCCCCAGCCTCACCTACGAGCAGTACTTC.

This clonotype has a count of ten or more. The V and J genes are TRBV25-1 and TRBJ2-7; the match to TRBD1 covers 8 bases. The junction had 11 bases not matched to a gene; V was cut back by 6 bases and J by 7 bases. The CDR3 has 14 residues. Germline CDR1 is MGHDK and CDR2 is SYGVNS. In DNA, the CDR3 is TGTGCCAGCAGAGCCGGGACAGGAGTTGGGGAGCAGTACTTC. As protein: CASRAGTGVGEQYF.

This clonotype was recorded at least ten times. The chain employs TRBV6-1 and TRBJ2-7; 11 nucleotides align to TRBD2. The CDR3 length is 17 residues. V gave up 0 bases and J gave up 3 bases; unmatched junction bases: 7. Germline V gene sequence: CDR1 MNHNS, CDR2 SASEGT. The CDR3 loop is CASSEAPLLAGGYEQYF. The CDR3 nucleotides read TGTGCCAGCAGTGAAGCCCCCCTTCTAGCGGGAGGCTACGAGCAGTACTTC.